Below, one T cell receptor beta chain is given with its context. Its cognate antigen is unknown. The sample belongs to a study of CD8+ T cells in alopecia areata. Study overall: Each of the treated patients was given oral tofacitinib, 5 to 10 mg twice daily, for moderate-to-severe alopecia areata. Study conclusions and caveats: Resident alphabeta T cells of normal skin are also sequenced in scalp samples.

In each case, RNA was isolated and then reverse transcribed into cDNA as the sequencing template. Profiling relied on immunoSEQ multiplex PCR, and the TCRdb table lists in-frame clones only, not all of them. The sample has 140,000 to 150,000 clones, approximately 50% seen once. The V segment lost 4 bases and the J segment 5 bases; nucleotides outside the gene matches: 5. Germline V gives CDR1 LGHNA, CDR2 YNFKEQ. CDR3 length: 14 amino acids. Sorting separated CD4+ and CD8+ T cells out of PBMCs. This clonotype was obtained from a human donor with alopecia areata. Material: CD4+ T cells sorted from blood, obtained at week 0. The V and J genes are TRBV4-2 and TRBJ2-1; 7 nucleotides line up with TRBD2. CDR3 sequence reads: CASSPWGRDNEQFF. The CDR3 nucleotides are TGTGCCAGCAGCCCTTGGGGGAGGGACAATGAGCAGTTCTTC.